The 22 T cell receptor beta chains below come from one sample, sequenced in a study of T cell changes during pregnancy in multiple sclerosis. The table came from immunoSEQ multiplex PCR; TCRdb's copy has only in-frame clones and leaves some out. The sample shows more than 90,000 clones, about 93% of them seen only once. This material consisted of peripheral blood, taken in the third trimester of pregnancy. The receptors originated from a female donor with multiple sclerosis, enrolled in a pregnancy study.

This chain uses TRBV27 with TRBJ1-2, with 7 bases that match TRBD1. CDR1 and CDR2 from the germline V gene are MNHEY and SMNVEV (reference sequence). Trimming at V came to 5 bases and at J to 5 bases, leaving 8 bases not matched to a gene. CDR3 size: 14 residues. The chain's CDR3 is CASSVTGVGYGYTF. For the CDR3, the DNA is TGTGCCAGCAGTGTAACAGGGGTAGGGTATGGCTACACCTTC.

This clone came up once. V and J are TRBV5-1 and TRBJ2-7; perhaps TRBD1 as D (6 bases). Trimming shortened V by 7 bases and J by 0 bases, and 14 bases separated the two germline ends. The CDR3 runs to 14 residues. Per germline, CDR1 SGHRS and CDR2 YFSETQ. The CDR3 nucleotides are TGCGCCAGCCACAGGGATTCCTACTCCTACGAGCAGTACTTC. Translation: CASHRDSYSYEQYF. Full variable domain (outside the CDR3, taken from reference TRBV5-1 and TRBJ2-7): KAGVTQTPRYLIKTRGQQVTLSCSPISGHRSVSWYQQTPGQGLQFLFEYFSETQRNKGNFPGRFSGRQFSNSRSEMNVSTLELGDSALYLCASHRDSYSYEQYFGPGTRLTVT.

The V and J genes are TRBV19 and TRBJ2-2, with D maybe TRBD1 (5 bases). The CDR3 covers 14 residues. Deletions cut 5 bases from V and 1 base from J, with 8 bases between. Germline CDR1 LNHDA, CDR2 SQIVND (reference sequence). CDR3 coding DNA: TGTGCCAGTAGTTTCACAGGGAACACCGGGGAGCTGTTTTTT. Its protein product is CASSFTGNTGELFF.

The chain employs TRBV7-6 and TRBJ2-7; TRBD2 matches at 15 bases. After removal of 1 base from V and 9 bases from J, the junction contained 13 bases not matched to a gene. Germline lookup yields CDR1 SGHVS and CDR2 FNYEAQ. The CDR3 has 18 residues. The CDR3: CASSLGGAGLAGGVAQYF. The CDR3, as DNA: TGTGCCAGCAGCTTAGGAGGTGCGGGACTAGCGGGAGGAGTTGCGCAGTACTTC.

The chain recombines TRBV11-3 with TRBJ1-1; maybe TRBD1 (6 bases). CDR3 length equals 13 residues. In germline, CDR1 is SGHNT, CDR2 YENEEA. V was shortened by 5 bases and J by 7 bases, with 14 bases between the two germline ends. The CDR3 reads CASSRNRDGEAFF. The DNA of the CDR3 is TGTGCCAGCAGCCGGAACAGGGACGGTGAAGCTTTCTTT.

The J gene is TRBJ2-3, the V gene TRBV7-3, with 8 bases aligning to TRBD2. The CDR3 contains 14 residues. V shed 5 bases, J shed 6 bases, and the junction held 7 bases outside the gene matches. The germline CDR1 and CDR2 sequences are SGHTA and FQGTGA. DNA for the CDR3: TGTGCCAGCAGCCCCGGGACTAGTATGGATACGCAGTATTTT. Encoded protein: CASSPGTSMDTQYF.

This clone was detected only a few times. Other DNA sequences in this specimen translate into the identical CDR3. This chain links TRBV5-1 with TRBJ1-1; no clear D. V was cut by 0 bases and J by 0 bases, with 6 bases left in between. In germline, CDR1 is SGHRS, CDR2 YFSETQ. The CDR3 is 14 residues long. The CDR3 coding sequence is TGCGCCAGCAGCTTGGACGGGGTGAACACTGAAGCTTTCTTT. Translating it yields CASSLDGVNTEAFF.

This chain connects TRBV28 to TRBJ2-3; 10 bases fit TRBD2. Per germline, CDR1 MDHEN and CDR2 SYDVKM. Unmatched junction bases numbered 3, after V lost 5 bases and J lost 4 bases. This CDR3 spans 14 amino acids. CDR3 protein: CASSSGGAPDTQYF. CDR3 nucleotides: TGTGCCAGCAGTAGCGGGGGGGCCCCAGATACGCAGTATTTT.

This clone was found once. V and J are TRBV5-1 and TRBJ2-5; D remains unclear. The CDR3 has 14 residues. Trimming took 0 bases from V and 0 from J, leaving 6 bases between them. Germline V lookup: CDR1 SGHRS, CDR2 YFSETQ. CDR3 in DNA: TGCGCCAGCAGCTTGGTTGCGGACCAAGAGACCCAGTACTTC. Its translation is CASSLVADQETQYF.

As DNA, the CDR3 is TGTGCCAGCAGCTCCGCGGGAGGACCCCAAGAGACCCAGTACTTC. This gives the protein CASSSAGGPQETQYF. This chain joins TRBV5-6 and TRBJ2-5; 8 nucleotides line up with TRBD2. Germline lookup yields CDR1 SGHDT and CDR2 YYEEEE. Germline trimming cut 3 bases from V and 1 base from J; bases unmatched to any gene: 5. The CDR3 extends over 15 amino acids. Using reference TRBV5-6 and TRBJ2-5 for the parts outside the CDR3, the full variable domain is DAGVTQSPTHLIKTRGQQVTLRCSPKSGHDTVSWYQQALGQGPQFIFQYYEEEERQRGNFPDRFSGHQFPNYSSELNVNALLLGDSALYLCASSSAGGPQETQYFGPGTRLLVL.

This chain joins TRBV4-1 and TRBJ2-2; 11 nucleotides align to TRBD1. CDR1 and CDR2 from the germline V gene are MGHRA and YSYEKL. After removal of 3 bases from V and 0 bases from J, the junction contained 0 bases not matched to a gene. The CDR3 is 16 residues long. The CDR3 coding sequence is TGCGCCAGCAGCCAGGGACAGGGGGCGAACACCGGGGAGCTGTTTTTT. Residues: CASSQGQGANTGELFF.

V is TRBV5-4 and J is TRBJ1-5; 9 nucleotides agree with TRBD1. Germline CDR1 SGHNT, CDR2 YYREEE (reference sequence). V shed 4 bases, J shed 6 bases, and the junction held 5 bases outside the gene matches. This CDR3 is built from 14 residues. Here the CDR3 DNA reads TGTGCCAGCAGCACACAGGGGGCGGGTCAGCCCCAGCATTTT. Amino acids: CASSTQGAGQPQHF.

The chain recombines TRBV27 with TRBJ2-6, with TRBD2 matching over 7 bases. The V segment lost 2 bases and the J segment 4 bases; nucleotides outside the gene matches: 8. The CDR3 has 17 residues. Germline V gene data show CDR1 as MNHEY and CDR2 as SMNVEV (reference sequence). As DNA, the CDR3 is TGTGCCAGCAGTTTAAGGGCGGGGGTGCTGGGGGCCAACGTCCTGACTTTC. Its translation is CASSLRAGVLGANVLTF.

The rearrangement joins TRBV6-5 to TRBJ2-7; possibly TRBD2 for D (6 bases). The length of the CDR3 is 13 residues. V was shortened by 6 bases and J by 2 bases, with 11 bases between the two germline ends. Per germline, CDR1 MNHEY and CDR2 SVGAGI. The CDR3 loop reads CASSRRGPYEQYF. The CDR3 DNA sequence: TGTGCCAGCAGCCGGAGGGGACCCTACGAGCAGTACTTC.

V usage is TRBV28 and J usage is TRBJ1-2; 7 nucleotides agree with TRBD1. Germline CDR1 is MDHEN and CDR2 is SYDVKM. The CDR3 has 14 amino acids. Losses at the gene ends were 3 bases for V and 8 bases for J; bases not matched to a gene: 9. Here the CDR3 reads CASSLTGPLRGYTF. The CDR3 DNA reads as TGTGCCAGCAGTTTGACAGGGCCTTTGAGGGGCTACACCTTC.

The chain joins TRBV27 to TRBJ1-3, with D perhaps matching TRBD1 (5 bases). V shed 5 bases and J shed 4 bases, with 9 bases lying between them. This CDR3 region has 13 residues. Germline CDR1 reads MNHEY; CDR2 reads SMNVEV (reference sequence). The CDR3, as DNA: TGTGCCAGCAGTCCCCCAGGGGGAAACACCATATATTTT. This gives the protein CASSPPGGNTIYF.

The chain employs TRBV15 and TRBJ1-2; 10 nucleotides line up with TRBD1. Germline CDR1 and CDR2: LNHNV and YYDKDF (reference sequence). With V trimmed by 0 bases and J by 2 bases, 12 bases remained unmatched. The CDR3 is made up of 19 amino acids. The CDR3 sequence: CATSRDAGDRGHNNYGYTF. The CDR3 nucleotides read TGTGCCACCAGCAGAGATGCTGGAGACAGGGGGCATAACAACTATGGCTACACCTTC.

V gene TRBV30 combines with J gene TRBJ2-2; 8 bases are shared with TRBD2. The CDR3 runs to 14 residues. V trimming: 1 base; J trimming: 7 bases; junction bases outside the gene matches: 5. Germline CDR1 and CDR2: GTSNPN and SVGIG (reference sequence). The CDR3 DNA sequence: TGTGCCTGGAGTGCCGGACTAGCAGGCGGGGAGCTGTTTTTT. Translation: CAWSAGLAGGELFF.

The gene calls are TRBV10-3 and TRBJ2-2; 7 nucleotides agree with TRBD1. Germline V CDR1 and CDR2: ENHRY, SYGVKD. CDR3 length: 15 amino acids. The V and J ends lost 10 bases and 1 base, in that order; junction bases with no gene match: 9. The CDR3 loop reads CATQGNRGNTGELFF. CDR3 DNA: TGTGCCACCCAGGGGAACAGGGGGAACACCGGGGAGCTGTTTTTT.

This chain links TRBV19 with TRBJ2-4; maybe TRBD1 (5 bases). Germline values: CDR1 LNHDA, CDR2 SQIVND (reference sequence). With 5 bases removed from V and 9 bases from J, the gap between germline ends came to 14 bases. This CDR3 comprises 13 residues. In DNA, the CDR3 is TGTGCCAGTAGTTTCCAGTCTAGGGGCATTCAGTACTTC. Its translation: CASSFQSRGIQYF.

The rearrangement joins TRBV6-1 to TRBJ1-2, with no clear D. Deletions cut 3 bases from V and 4 bases from J, with 9 bases between. This CDR3 is 13 amino acids long. Germline values: CDR1 MNHNS, CDR2 SASEGT. CDR3 sequence (DNA): TGTGCCAGCAGTGACCGAGATTTCTATGGCTACACCTTC. Amino acids: CASSDRDFYGYTF.

The gene calls are TRBV6-5 and TRBJ1-2; no definite D call. In germline, CDR1 is MNHEY, CDR2 SVGAGI. With 6 bases removed from V and 4 bases from J, the gap between germline ends came to 15 bases. The CDR3 covers 14 residues. CDR3 DNA: TGTGCCAGCAGCCCGTCGCCCGGGAGCTATGGCTACACCTTC. As protein: CASSPSPGSYGYTF.